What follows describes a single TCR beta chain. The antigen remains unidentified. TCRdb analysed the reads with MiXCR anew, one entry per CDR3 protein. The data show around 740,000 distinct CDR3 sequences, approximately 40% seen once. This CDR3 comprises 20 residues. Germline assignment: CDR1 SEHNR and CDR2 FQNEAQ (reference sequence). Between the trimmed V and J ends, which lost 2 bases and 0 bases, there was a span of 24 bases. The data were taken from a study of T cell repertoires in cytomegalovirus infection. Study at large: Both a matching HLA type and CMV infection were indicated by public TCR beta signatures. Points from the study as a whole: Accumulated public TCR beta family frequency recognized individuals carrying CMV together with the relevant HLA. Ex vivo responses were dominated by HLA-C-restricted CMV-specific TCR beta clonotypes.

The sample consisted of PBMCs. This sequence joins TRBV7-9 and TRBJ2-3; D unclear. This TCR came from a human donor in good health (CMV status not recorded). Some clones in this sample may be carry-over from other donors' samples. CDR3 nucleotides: TGTGCCAGCAGCTTATTGCCCCCCGAAAGAGTCTTCGATAGCACAGATACGCAGTATTTT. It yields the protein CASSLLPPERVFDSTDTQYF.